This T cell receptor beta chain was recorded in a study of cytomegalovirus exposure and HLA in healthy donors. The V end was cut by 7 bases, the J end by 7 bases, with 14 bases between. Germline values: CDR1 SNHLY, CDR2 FYNNEI. This CDR3 comprises 13 residues. Amplification used 60 Vbeta primers and 13 Jbeta primers. Profiled with immunoSEQ multiplex PCR; TCRdb holds only in-frame clones, not every one. The sample carries some 120,000 clones, approximately 61% recorded once. As regards this clone: No antigen is known for it.

Study findings and constraints: The CMV antigen specificity of a few CMV-associated chains was confirmed through in vitro analysis. The authors reported that TCR beta sequences could predict HLA-A and HLA-B alleles. These predictions were accurate for most subjects in the first cohort. The authors enumerated some 170 TCR beta chains as linked to cytomegalovirus.

The TCR comes from a man under 40 in good health and CMV-seropositive. The J gene is TRBJ1-5, the V gene TRBV2; D perhaps matches TRBD1 (6 bases). Sequencing was done on a sample of PBMCs. CDR3 sequence reads: CASNPGHRQPQHF. Written as DNA, the CDR3 is TGTGCCAGCAACCCGGGACATAGACAGCCCCAGCATTTT.